These 29 T cell receptor beta chains were sequenced from one sample in a study of metastatic and nonmetastatic thyroid tumors (dated by TCRdb to about 2020). The library was prepared using PCR. Sequencing was carried out with an Illumina HiSeq 4000. In TCRdb, the public reads were trimmed at Q25 with fastp and aligned with MiXCR, with productive beta chains retained. Across this sample there are 25,000 to 35,000 clones, with about a sixth seen only once. The ten biggest clones cover about 4.5% of the sample. Before undergoing thyroid surgery, none of the patients had been given any kind of treatment. Sequenced material: blood. Receptors were obtained from a female donor with papillary thyroid cancer or a benign thyroid nodule (not recorded which). Some clones in this sample may be carry-over from other donors' samples.

This clone is labeled medium-sized. CDR3 region: CASSSLPGLEDQETQYF. CDR3 in DNA: TGTGCCAGCAGTTCCCTCCCAGGGCTAGAAGACCAAGAGACCCAGTACTTC. The chain carries TRBV28 and TRBJ2-5; tentatively, D is TRBD1 (5 bases). Per germline, CDR1 MDHEN and CDR2 SYDVKM. The V end was cut by 4 bases, the J end by 0 bases, with 18 bases between. The CDR3 extends over 17 amino acids.

The chain recombines TRBV7-3 with TRBJ2-3; 14 nucleotides agree with TRBD2. Germline V gene lookup returns CDR1 SGHTA and CDR2 FQGTGA. V lost 1 base, J lost 4 bases, and 10 bases stayed unmatched. The CDR3 is 19 residues long. The CDR3 protein is CASSLRGAPGLAGADTQYF. CDR3 DNA sequence: TGTGCCAGCAGCTTAAGGGGGGCCCCGGGACTAGCGGGAGCAGATACGCAGTATTTT. Based on the CDR3 plus reference TRBV7-3 and TRBJ2-3, the full variable domain is GAGVSQTPSNKVTEKGKYVELRCDPISGHTALYWYRQSLGQGPEFLIYFQGTGAADDSGLPNDRFFAVRPEGSVSTLKIQRTERGDSAVYLCASSLRGAPGLAGADTQYFGPGTRLTVL.

This clone came up many times. The genes are TRBV29-1 and TRBJ1-1; a weak D match, TRBD1 (6 bases). CDR1 and CDR2 (germline): SQVTM, ANQGSEA. Trimming pared 6 bases from V and 1 base from J, leaving 12 bases between. The CDR3 has 13 amino acids. CDR3 sequence: CSVKGQRNTEAFF. The DNA of the CDR3 is TGCAGCGTGAAAGGACAGAGGAACACTGAAGCTTTCTTT.

The chain combines TRBV11-3 with TRBJ2-3, with 9 bases fitting TRBD1. V trimming: 6 bases; J trimming: 5 bases; junction bases outside the gene matches: 9. CDR3 length: 15 residues. From germline, CDR1 is SGHNT and CDR2 YENEEA. CDR3 in amino acids: CASSPTGGTGDTQYF. The CDR3 nucleotides read TGTGCCAGCAGTCCAACAGGGGGCACGGGAGATACGCAGTATTTT.

This clone is medium-sized in the sample. The rearrangement joins TRBV10-1 to TRBJ1-6; D may be TRBD1 (5 bases). V was trimmed by 3 bases and J by 10 bases, leaving 7 bases between them. The CDR3 runs 12 residues. CDR1 WNHNN and CDR2 SYGVQD come from the germline V gene (reference sequence). CDR3 sequence (DNA): TGCGCCAGCAGTGATGGGGCCTCACCCCTCCACTTT. This codes for CASSDGASPLHF.

The rearrangement uses TRBV5-6 and TRBJ2-3; TRBD2 is a possible D gene (6 bases). The V end was cut by 0 bases, the J end by 3 bases, with 11 bases between. Germline V gene sequence: CDR1 SGHDT, CDR2 YYEEEE. The CDR3 consists of 15 residues. The CDR3 reads CASSLAGGLTDTQYF. In nucleotides, the CDR3 is TGTGCCAGCAGCTTGGCCGGGGGTCTTACAGATACGCAGTATTTT.

This clone has a count of ten or more. The genes are TRBV5-4 and TRBJ1-6; unclear D gene. CDR1 is SGHNT, CDR2 YYREEE, per germline (reference sequence). The length of the CDR3 is 14 residues. The germline V and J ends were trimmed by 0 bases and 10 bases, with 11 bases remaining between them. In DNA, the CDR3 is TGTGCCAGCAGCTTGGAAGGGATAGGGTCACCCCTCCACTTT. This encodes CASSLEGIGSPLHF.

Many counts were recorded for this clone. The rearrangement links TRBV11-2 to TRBJ2-3; tentatively, D is TRBD1 (5 bases). V lost 0 bases and J 8 bases, leaving 15 bases between the germline ends. CDR3 length: 15 amino acids. The germline gives CDR1 SGHAT, CDR2 FQNNGV. CDR3 sequence: CASSLDTQGYGTQYF. DNA of the CDR3: TGTGCCAGCAGCTTAGATACGCAGGGATATGGTACGCAGTATTTT.

In this sample, this clone turned up once. The rearrangement joins TRBV2 to TRBJ2-7; 10 bases are a match to TRBD2. The CDR3 has 16 amino acids. CDR1 is SNHLY and CDR2 is FYNNEI in the germline V gene. The V gene end was trimmed by 4 bases and the J gene end by 3 bases; junction bases not matched to a gene: 9. CDR3 in amino acids: CASSAASGGRYYEQYF. CDR3 sequence (DNA): TGTGCCAGCAGTGCGGCTAGCGGGGGAAGATACTACGAGCAGTACTTC.

This clone was recorded a few times. Compared with germline, one end of the junction differs, possibly owing to a read error. The V call is TRBV6-1, the J call TRBJ2-1; TRBD2 agrees at 13 bases. The CDR3 has 18 residues. CDR1 is MNHNS and CDR2 is SASEGT in the germline V gene. Here the CDR3 reads CATSPGTSGTSSYNEQFF. Written as DNA, the CDR3 is TGCGCCACCTCACCCGGGACTAGCGGGACGAGCTCCTACAATGAGCAGTTCTTC.

This clone was seen a few times. The chain recombines TRBV6-1 with TRBJ2-4; D remains ambiguous. V shed 1 base and J shed 8 bases, with 6 bases lying between them. The germline V gene has CDR1 MNHNS and CDR2 SASEGT. The length of the CDR3 is 12 residues. The CDR3 DNA sequence: TGTGCCAGCAGTGAAGAAGGCGACATTCAGTACTTC. This encodes CASSEEGDIQYF.

This clone was detected a few times. The chain uses TRBV28 and TRBJ2-7, with D unclear. This CDR3 comprises 15 residues. V was clipped by 7 bases and J by 2 bases, with 18 bases between them. Germline values: CDR1 MDHEN, CDR2 SYDVKM. As DNA, the CDR3 is TGTGCCAGCATCGAAAGGACGGCCCGGGCCTACGAGCAGTACTTC. This encodes CASIERTARAYEQYF. The complete variable domain, with remaining parts taken from reference TRBV28 and TRBJ2-7, reads DVKVTQSSRYLVKRTGEKVFLECVQDMDHENMFWYRQDPGLGLRLIYFSYDVKMKEKGDIPEGYSVSREKKERFSLILESASTNQTSMYLCASIERTARAYEQYFGPGTRLTVT.

This clone was found many times. The rearrangement joins TRBV11-1 to TRBJ1-3; 8 nucleotides match TRBD1. Germline-derived CDR1 and CDR2 are SGHAT and FQDESV (reference sequence). V lost 4 bases and J lost 0; bases outside the gene matches: 8. The CDR3 totals 17 residues. The CDR3 DNA follows: TGTGCCAGCAGCTCCAGGGACAGGACAGACTCTGGAAACACCATATATTTT. It codes for CASSSRDRTDSGNTIYF. Combining the CDR3 with reference TRBV11-1 and TRBJ1-3 gives the whole variable domain EAEVAQSPRYKITEKSQAVAFWCDPISGHATLYWYRQILGQGPELLVQFQDESVVDDSQLPKDRFSAERLKGVDSTLKIQPAELGDSAMYLCASSSRDRTDSGNTIYFGEGSWLTVV.

This clone was detected once. The chain joins TRBV20-1 to TRBJ2-2; 8 nucleotides line up with TRBD2. V was pared by 2 bases and J by 1 base, with 9 bases of the junction left unmatched. This CDR3 is built from 17 residues. In germline, CDR1 is DFQATT, CDR2 SNEGSKA (reference sequence). The CDR3: CSARSPGGVLNTGELFF. The CDR3 region has the DNA TGCAGTGCTAGAAGTCCGGGGGGGGTTTTGAACACCGGGGAGCTGTTTTTT.

The J gene is TRBJ1-3, the V gene TRBV20-1; D not certain. Deletions cut 4 bases from V and 4 bases from J, with 17 bases between. In germline, CDR1 is DFQATT, CDR2 SNEGSKA (reference sequence). CDR3 size: 15 residues. In DNA, the CDR3 is TGCAGTGCTAAGATCATCCTAGCGCGAGGAAACACCATATATTTT. Protein sequence: CSAKIILARGNTIYF.

By share of the sample, this clone is medium-sized. As DNA, the CDR3 is TGTGCCAGCAGGCGGACAGGGGTGGACGAGCAGTACTTC. Protein: CASRRTGVDEQYF. The rearrangement joins TRBV12-3 or TRBV12-4 to TRBJ2-7; 9 bases align to TRBD1. The junction had 5 bases not matched to a gene; V was cut back by 6 bases and J by 5 bases. This CDR3 contains 13 residues.

This clone came up many times. The chain recombines TRBV3-1 with TRBJ2-3; 8 bases line up with TRBD1. This CDR3 has 14 amino acids. The trim removed 5 bases at V and 5 bases at J, leaving 6 bases unmatched. The germline V gene has CDR1 LGHDT and CDR2 YNNKEL (reference sequence). The CDR3 here is CASSSQGAGDTQYF. The DNA of the CDR3 is TGTGCCAGCAGCTCGCAGGGGGCTGGAGATACGCAGTATTTT.

This clone was recorded many times. The gene calls are TRBV20-1 and TRBJ2-3, with TRBD2 matching over 8 bases. Germline CDR1 reads DFQATT; CDR2 reads SNEGSKA (reference sequence). The length of the CDR3 is 15 residues. With V trimmed by 1 base and J by 6 bases, 9 bases remained unmatched. CDR3 nucleotides: TGCAGTGCTAGAGTGGGTAGCGGGGCGGGGGATACGCAGTATTTT. Its protein is CSARVGSGAGDTQYF.

DNA for the CDR3: TGCAGTGCCAAATCTCTTGGCGGGGGATTTCCCTACGAGCAGTACTTC. Protein product: CSAKSLGGGFPYEQYF. The chain employs TRBV20-1 and TRBJ2-7, with 7 bases that match TRBD2. The CDR3 is 16 residues long. CDR1 and CDR2 from the germline V gene are DFQATT and SNEGSKA (reference sequence). V lost 6 bases to trimming and J lost 2 bases; unmatched junction nucleotides: 16.

This clone appeared a few times. The chain links TRBV10-1 to TRBJ1-1; 9 bases are shared with TRBD1. Trimming took 3 bases from V and 3 from J; bases not matched to a gene: 5. Germline V CDR1 and CDR2: WNHNN, SYGVQD (reference sequence). The CDR3 consists of 15 residues. CDR3 sequence: CASSDRDRVDTEAFF. The DNA for the CDR3 is TGCGCCAGCAGTGACCGGGACAGGGTTGACACTGAAGCTTTCTTT.

This clone has a count of ten or more. V usage is TRBV28 and J usage is TRBJ1-5, with 12 bases identical to TRBD1. The CDR3 sequence is 18 residues long. Trimming at V came to 3 bases and at J to 6 bases, leaving 12 bases not matched to a gene. Germline-derived CDR1 and CDR2 are MDHEN and SYDVKM. The CDR3 DNA reads as TGTGCCAGCAGTTTGCGGCTCCGGGACAGGGGGCTCCGTCAGCCCCAGCATTTT. Protein product: CASSLRLRDRGLRQPQHF.

With respect to this clone: A much more abundant neighbour one base away suggests this may be a read error. Distinct nucleotide sequences in the sample also encode this CDR3. DNA for the CDR3: TGTGCCAGTCGCGGGGGCAGCACTGGGGAGCTGTTTTTT. Translating gives CASRGGSTGELFF. The J gene is TRBJ2-2, the V gene TRBV30, with D perhaps matching TRBD2 (7 bases). Trimming pared 8 bases from V and 8 bases from J, leaving 18 bases between. Germline V gene sequence: CDR1 GTSNPN, CDR2 SVGIG (reference sequence). The CDR3 has 13 residues.

In this sample, this clone turned up many times. The J gene is TRBJ1-6, the V gene TRBV27, with 7 bases fitting TRBD1. Germline CDR1 and CDR2: MNHEY and SMNVEV (reference sequence). The CDR3 is 15 residues long. The V segment lost 6 bases and the J segment 4 bases; nucleotides outside the gene matches: 6. CDR3 protein: CASSFRQGYNSPLHF. In nucleotides, the CDR3 is TGTGCCAGCAGCTTCAGACAGGGATATAATTCACCCCTCCACTTT.

This clone was seen only a few times. V is TRBV29-1 and J is TRBJ2-1, with 8 bases that match TRBD2. The CDR3 totals 17 residues. After removal of 4 bases from V and 0 bases from J, the junction contained 11 bases not matched to a gene. The germline CDR1 and CDR2 sequences are SQVTM and ANQGSEA. The DNA for the CDR3 is TGCAGCGTTGTTGGCGGGGGGCACTCCCGCTCCTACAATGAGCAGTTCTTC. Translating it yields CSVVGGGHSRSYNEQFF.

Only a few counts were recorded for this clone. A much larger clone is a single base away; this may be a read error. The chain recombines TRBV4-2 with TRBJ1-2; 7 bases align to TRBD1. Germline loops: CDR1 LGHNA, CDR2 YNFKEQ. The CDR3 runs to 14 residues. CDR3 sequence (DNA): TGTGCCGGCAGCCAAGAGCAGGGGGGGAGAGGCTACACCTTC. Translating it yields CAGSQEQGGRGYTF.

This clone has a count of ten or more. The genes are TRBV9 and TRBJ1-6; D uncertain. Germline CDR1 reads SGDLS; CDR2 reads YYNGEE. The CDR3 spans 14 residues. The V gene lost 6 bases and the J gene lost 0 bases, with 7 bases spanning the gap. The CDR3 bases are TGTGCCAGCAACCCGAGCTCCTATAATTCACCCCTCCACTTT. It yields the protein CASNPSSYNSPLHF.

Details on this clone: Germline and junction disagree at one end, which may indicate a read error. V is TRBV28 and J is TRBJ2-2, with 7 bases lining up with TRBD1. The CDR3 has 15 residues. Germline values: CDR1 MDHEN, CDR2 SYDVKM. CDR3 in amino acids: CVSRQATGHAGELFF. CDR3 nucleotides: TGTGTCAGCAGGCAAGCGACAGGGCATGCCGGGGAGCTGTTTTTT.

By frequency in the sample, this clone is medium-sized (0.01 to 0.1%). The chain recombines TRBV6-5 with TRBJ2-1; 10 positions agree with TRBD2. The CDR3 is 15 residues long. The ends lost 2 bases at V and 8 bases at J; junction bases unmatched: 6. Germline CDR1 reads MNHEY; CDR2 reads SVGAGI. The CDR3 reads CASSYLAGEADEQFF. For the CDR3, the DNA is TGTGCCAGCAGTTACCTAGCGGGGGAAGCGGATGAGCAGTTCTTC.

This clone turned up a few times. A read error may be the cause here, since a much bigger clone is one base away. Other DNA sequences from this sample encode an identical CDR3 as well. The chain has TRBV20-1 and TRBJ2-7; D uncertain. The CDR3 covers 15 residues. Germline lookup yields CDR1 DFQATT and CDR2 SNEGSKA (reference sequence). Trimming removed 0 bases from V and 6 bases from J, with 18 bases in between. CDR3 in DNA: TGCAGTGCTAGAGATCTAGACCAAGCCCTCGGCGAGCAGTACTTC. Its translation is CSARDLDQALGEQYF.